This T cell receptor (beta chain) was identified during a study of blood T cell repertoires in COVID-19. The overall study: From the United States, Italy and Spain came samples of acute and convalescent COVID-19. T cells, B-cell-depleted T cells, or PBMCs supplied cDNA or gDNA.

J lost 7 bases, V lost 6 bases, and 6 bases had no gene match. There are 13 residues in the CDR3. Assay used: immunoSEQ multiplex PCR; TCRdb lists only in-frame clones, some missing. The sample consists of about 75,000 clones, roughly 88% of them appearing once. Sequenced material: peripheral blood. This chain uses TRBV12-3 or TRBV12-4 with TRBJ1-2; 9 bases fit TRBD1. The TCR originated in a human donor in a cohort sampled during active COVID-19. In nucleotides, the CDR3 is TGTGCCAGCAGGACCGGGACAGGGTTTGGCTACACCTTC. It is translated as CASRTGTGFGYTF.